The clone carrying this T cell receptor beta chain was found a few times. As yet, its antigen is unknown. This record belongs to a study of T-cell memory formation after mild COVID-19. The germline V gene has CDR1 SGHRS and CDR2 YFSETQ. This CDR3 region has 15 residues. The V gene end was trimmed by 4 bases and the J gene end by 0 bases; junction bases not matched to a gene: 2. Study-wide findings and caveats: Some SARS-CoV-2-responding clones were already detected in memory before infection. Clones that contracted from day 15 to 85 were balanced CD4/CD8, while later expanders leaned CD4+. Largely, contracting CD4+ clones fell within CM and EM, and contracting CD8+ clones within EMRA.

cDNA libraries for TCR alpha and TCR beta, carrying sample barcodes and UMIs, came from 5'RACE with constant-segment primers. A single record per CDR3 protein comes from TCRdb applying MiXCR to the 5' RACE reads. The table has 540,000 or so distinct CDR3 sequences, about a fifth seen once. The gene calls are TRBV5-1 and TRBJ1-4; TRBD1 matches at 8 bases. This TCR came from an adult woman who had mild COVID-19 (a few samples of this study predate the infection). Cell type and time point are not known. The sequenced material came from PBMCs or a T cell subset sorted from them (not recorded which). This CDR3 reads CASSKTGATNEKLFF. The CDR3 DNA sequence: TGCGCCAGCAGCAAGACAGGGGCAACTAATGAAAAACTGTTTTTT.